The source of this TCR beta chain is a study of cytomegalovirus exposure and HLA in healthy donors. Study details: Unique TCRs numbering around 80 million, obtained from HLA-typed donors, made up an early data release. Notes on the study in general: Association of fewer than 20,000 TCR beta sequences with HLA alleles was found at 0.05 false discovery rate in a later analysis.

The sample holds one count of this clone. Its antigen remains unknown. Per germline, CDR1 SGHDN and CDR2 FVKESK. This CDR3 comprises 15 residues. V trimming: 1 base; J trimming: 7 bases; junction bases outside the gene matches: 3. The PCR employed 60 Vbeta primers together with 13 Jbeta primers. Method: immunoSEQ multiplex PCR; TCRdb's copy keeps in-frame clones and lacks some. This table holds more than 140,000 clones, 60% to 80% found once. The sequenced sample was PBMCs. The TCR sequence derives from a male donor in good health and CMV-seronegative. The V and J genes are TRBV14 and TRBJ2-3; 12 bases agree with TRBD1. The CDR3 sequence: CASSQGDRGRHTQYF. The CDR3 nucleotides are TGTGCCAGCAGCCAAGGGGACAGGGGGCGTCATACGCAGTATTTT. The full variable domain, in which reference TRBV14 and TRBJ2-3 provide the parts outside the CDR3, is EAGVTQFPSHSVIEKGQTVTLRCDPISGHDNLYWYRRVMGKEIKFLLHFVKESKQDESGMPNNRFLAERTGGTYSTLKVQPAELEDSGVYFCASSQGDRGRHTQYFGPGTRLTVL.